The 10 T cell receptor beta chains below were found in one sample sequenced in a study of T cell repertoires in cytomegalovirus infection (dated by TCRdb to about 2019). Per the publication, the treatment or condition label means: in vitro stimulation with specific CMV peptide epitopes to enrich CMV-specific T cells. The sequencer listed for this sample is Illumina HiSeq 1500. TCRdb reanalyzed the raw reads on its own, using fastp at Q25 for trimming and MiXCR for clone calling, and kept in-frame beta chains. Records with the same CDR3 protein are collapsed into one entry carrying the most frequent genes and DNA. The sample contains 830,000 or so distinct CDR3 sequences, roughly 33% of them found a single time. Together, the top ten hold 9.5% to 15% of the sample. No antigen has been assigned to these receptors. The specimen was cultured CD8+ T cells from PBMCs, collected from culture after CMV antigen stimulation. Every receptor here comes from a human donor in good health (CMV status not recorded). Some clones in this sample may be carry-over from other donors' samples.

V and J are TRBV9 and TRBJ1-2; maybe TRBD1 (5 bases). From germline, CDR1 is SGDLS and CDR2 YYNGEE. The germline V and J ends were trimmed by 7 bases and 8 bases, with 12 bases remaining between them. The CDR3 is 11 amino acids. In DNA, the CDR3 is TGTGCCAGCGGGGGTTCCTCCGGCTACACCTTC. Residues: CASGGSSGYTF.

This clonotype was counted ten times or more. The CDR3 sequence: CASSFSGGSYNEQFF. In nucleotides, the CDR3 is TGTGCCAGCAGCTTTTCTGGGGGTTCCTACAATGAGCAGTTCTTC. The V call is TRBV27, the J call TRBJ2-1, with D perhaps assigned TRBD1 or TRBD2 (5 bases each). Germline CDR1 and CDR2: MNHEY and SMNVEV (reference sequence). The CDR3 is made up of 15 amino acids. V lost 6 bases and J 1 base, leaving 13 bases between the germline ends.

V is TRBV7-2 and J is TRBJ2-3; 7 positions agree with TRBD2. CDR1 and CDR2 (germline): SGHTA, FQGNSA. This CDR3 contains 12 residues. The V segment lost 11 bases and the J segment 2 bases; nucleotides outside the gene matches: 4. CDR3 sequence: CAGGDVTDTQYF. The CDR3, as DNA: TGTGCCGGGGGGGACGTCACAGATACGCAGTATTTT.

This clonotype was seen a few times. The chain joins TRBV6-2 or TRBV6-3 to TRBJ1-1; D is possibly TRBD1 (6 bases). Germline CDR1 MNHEY, CDR2 SVGEGT. The length of the CDR3 is 15 residues. Between the trimmed V and J ends, which lost 1 base and 2 bases, there was a span of 11 bases. The CDR3 spells CASSYFRTENTEAFF. CDR3 bases: TGTGCCAGCAGTTACTTTCGGACAGAAAACACTGAAGCTTTCTTT.

With regard to this clonotype: This could be a read error, since a much larger clone is one nucleotide away. The chain is built from TRBV7-2 and TRBJ2-7, with 9 bases lining up with TRBD2. Germline V lookup: CDR1 SGHTA, CDR2 FQGNSA. The CDR3 is 15 amino acids. The CDR3 nucleotides read TGTGTCAGCAGCTTCGGGCTAGCGGGGACCTACGAGCAGTACGTC. It translates to CVSSFGLAGTYEQYV.

The chain combines TRBV6-6 with TRBJ2-1; D call uncertain. The germline V gene encodes CDR1 MNHNY and CDR2 SVGAGI (reference sequence). The CDR3 is 15 amino acids. V was cut by 7 bases and J by 0 bases, with 13 bases left in between. The CDR3 sequence is CASKERNTSYNEQFF. The DNA of the CDR3 is TGTGCCAGCAAGGAGAGGAACACCTCCTACAATGAGCAGTTCTTC.

In its sample, this clonotype was seen a few times. The chain recombines TRBV20-1 with TRBJ2-7; possibly TRBD2 for D (7 bases). This CDR3 is 13 amino acids long. V lost 3 bases and J 2 bases, leaving 11 bases between the germline ends. The germline CDR1 and CDR2 sequences are DFQATT and SNEGSKA (reference sequence). The CDR3 DNA follows: TGCAGTGCTAGCTGGGGGGGCCCCTACGAGCAGTACTTC. Amino acid sequence: CSASWGGPYEQYF.

V usage is TRBV20-1 and J usage is TRBJ1-2; D is unresolved. Germline lookup yields CDR1 DFQATT and CDR2 SNEGSKA (reference sequence). The CDR3 covers 12 residues. With 6 bases removed from V and 3 bases from J, the gap between germline ends came to 11 bases. CDR3 amino acids: CSAENEDYGYTF. Written as DNA, the CDR3 is TGCAGTGCCGAAAATGAAGACTATGGCTACACCTTC.

Comment on this clonotype: A much larger clone lies one base from this, so it may be a read error. This CDR3 reads CASSFLSRTGMYEQYF. The CDR3 DNA reads TGTGCCAGCAGCTTTTTATCCAGGACAGGAATGTACGAGCAGTACTTC. The J gene is TRBJ2-7, the V gene TRBV7-2; 7 bases fit TRBD1. Germline loops: CDR1 SGHTA, CDR2 FQGNSA. Trimming cost V 3 bases and J 4 bases; bases outside gene matches: 12. The CDR3 has 16 residues.

This clonotype was recorded a few times. The rearrangement links TRBV12-3 or TRBV12-4 to TRBJ1-4; D not certain. This CDR3 contains 15 residues. V was pared by 5 bases and J by 8 bases, with 18 bases between. The CDR3 DNA follows: TGTGCCAGCAGTCCGATAGCAGCTCGGCGGGAAAAACTGTTTTTT. This gives the protein CASSPIAARREKLFF.